This TCR beta chain was identified during a study of PD-L1 blockade in urothelial cancer. V dropped 4 bases and J dropped 5; count of bases not matched to a gene: 1. This CDR3 has 13 residues. Germline CDR1 and CDR2: SGHRS and YFSETQ. Profiled with immunoSEQ multiplex PCR; TCRdb holds only in-frame clones, not every one. Here the sample spans about 95,000 clones, around 90% being singletons. The time point is: pretreatment peripheral blood. V is TRBV5-1 and J is TRBJ2-5, with 11 bases identical to TRBD1. The material was PBMCs, obtained around atezolizumab (anti-PD-L1) treatment. This receptor was taken from a man aged 55 to 70 with urothelial cancer. The chain's CDR3 is CASSRTGGETQYF. In nucleotides, the CDR3 is TGCGCCAGCAGCAGGACAGGGGGCGAGACCCAGTACTTC.